These T cell receptor beta chains were read from a single sample in a study of cytomegalovirus exposure and HLA in healthy donors. TCRdb keeps only in-frame clones here, not all; method: immunoSEQ multiplex PCR. Seen here are under 150,000 clones, around 86% observed once, and the top ten hold under 9%. Sequenced material: PBMCs. All receptors derive from a man younger than 35 in good health and CMV-seropositive. CDR3s include the opening cysteine and the closing phenylalanine or tryptophan. A D gene is named only where the DNA matches it firmly. Size tells how often a clone was seen (once, few, many) or the class of an expanded clone, and some rows leave it out.

CDR3aa: CASSLIAGSKTQYF
CDR3nt: TGTGCCAGCAGTTTGATCGCAGGGTCAAAGACCCAGTACTTC
len: 14
d_gene: .
j_gene: TRBJ2-5
v_gene: TRBV27
abundance: .

CDR3aa: CASTKGQGGEKLFF
CDR3nt: TGTGCCAGCACAAAGGGACAGGGGGGTGAAAAACTGTTTTTT
len: 14
d_gene: TRBD1
j_gene: TRBJ1-4
v_gene: TRBV2
abundance: .

CDR3aa: CASSTGLSGYTF
CDR3nt: TGTGCCAGTAGTACGGGGTTAAGTGGCTACACCTTC
len: 12
d_gene: .
j_gene: TRBJ1-2
v_gene: TRBV19
abundance: .

CDR3aa: CASRVAGGGTDTQYF
CDR3nt: TGCGCCAGCAGAGTAGCGGGAGGTGGGACAGATACGCAGTATTTT
len: 15
d_gene: TRBD2
j_gene: TRBJ2-3
v_gene: TRBV5-1
abundance: .

CDR3aa: CASSFYSGTGSIGYTF
CDR3nt: TGTGCCAGCAGCTTCTACTCCGGGACAGGGTCCATTGGCTACACCTTC
len: 16
d_gene: TRBD1
j_gene: TRBJ1-2
v_gene: TRBV5-4
abundance: .

CDR3aa: CASRGAGEETQYF
CDR3nt: TGTGCCAGTAGGGGGGCAGGGGAAGAGACCCAGTACTTC
len: 13
d_gene: .
j_gene: TRBJ2-5
v_gene: TRBV19
abundance: .

CDR3aa: CASSQGTGGRDTQYF
CDR3nt: TGCGCCAGCAGCCAGGGGACAGGGGGCCGGGATACGCAGTATTTT
len: 15
d_gene: TRBD1
j_gene: TRBJ2-3
v_gene: TRBV4-1
abundance: .

CDR3aa: CASSETGTSNEQFF
CDR3nt: TGTGCCAGCAGCGAAACCGGGACTAGCAATGAGCAGTTCTTC
len: 14
d_gene: TRBD2
j_gene: TRBJ2-1
v_gene: TRBV9
abundance: .

CDR3aa: CASSLNQDRDTEAFF
CDR3nt: TGTGCCAGCAGCCTCAACCAGGACAGGGACACTGAAGCTTTCTTT
len: 15
d_gene: TRBD1
j_gene: TRBJ1-1
v_gene: TRBV2
abundance: .

CDR3aa: CASSGTHGGNEKLFF
CDR3nt: TGTGCCAGCAGCGGGACACACGGAGGGAATGAAAAACTGTTTTTT
len: 15
d_gene: .
j_gene: TRBJ1-4
v_gene: TRBV9
abundance: .

CDR3aa: CASSYGVAGGREQFF
CDR3nt: TGTGCCAGCAGTTACGGGGTTGCGGGGGGTCGTGAGCAGTTCTTC
len: 15
d_gene: TRBD2
j_gene: TRBJ2-1
v_gene: TRBV6-5
abundance: .

CDR3aa: CATSRERGSNQPQHF
CDR3nt: TGTGCCACCAGCAGAGAGCGGGGGAGCAATCAGCCCCAGCATTTT
len: 15
d_gene: .
j_gene: TRBJ1-5
v_gene: TRBV15
abundance: .

CDR3aa: CASRTGTSRTYNEQFF
CDR3nt: TGTGCCAGCAGAACCGGGACTAGCAGGACCTACAATGAGCAGTTCTTC
len: 16
d_gene: TRBD2
j_gene: TRBJ2-1
v_gene: TRBV27
abundance: .

CDR3aa: CAISEAGTSSYEQYF
CDR3nt: TGTGCCATCAGTGAGGCCGGGACTAGCTCCTACGAGCAGTACTTC
len: 15
d_gene: TRBD2
j_gene: TRBJ2-7
v_gene: TRBV10-3
abundance: .

CDR3aa: CASSLAWAPQETQYF
CDR3nt: TGTGCCAGCAGCTTAGCTTGGGCCCCACAAGAGACCCAGTACTTC
len: 15
d_gene: .
j_gene: TRBJ2-5
v_gene: TRBV7-6
abundance: .

CDR3aa: CSVATGDHGYTF
CDR3nt: TGCAGCGTTGCGACAGGGGACCATGGCTACACCTTC
len: 12
d_gene: TRBD1
j_gene: TRBJ1-2
v_gene: TRBV29-1
abundance: .

CDR3aa: CASSDPTGRWSQPQHF
CDR3nt: TGTGCCAGCAGTGACCCGACAGGGCGGTGGTCTCAGCCCCAGCATTTT
len: 16
d_gene: TRBD1
j_gene: TRBJ1-5
v_gene: TRBV6-1
abundance: once

CDR3aa: CASSPGGWDTQYF
CDR3nt: TGTGCCAGCAGCCCCGGGGGGTGGGATACGCAGTATTTT
len: 13
d_gene: TRBD2
j_gene: TRBJ2-3
v_gene: TRBV7-8
abundance: .

CDR3aa: CASTTVNPSDNEQFF
CDR3nt: TGTGCCAGTACGACAGTAAACCCTTCCGACAATGAGCAGTTCTTC
len: 15
d_gene: .
j_gene: TRBJ2-1
v_gene: TRBV19
abundance: .

CDR3aa: CASSSRTGGNEQFF
CDR3nt: TGTGCCAGCAGCTCCCGGACAGGGGGCAATGAGCAGTTCTTC
len: 14
d_gene: TRBD1
j_gene: TRBJ2-1
v_gene: TRBV5-4
abundance: .

CDR3aa: CASSIGQSNTGELFF
CDR3nt: TGTGCCAGTAGTATCGGACAGTCGAACACCGGGGAGCTGTTTTTT
len: 15
d_gene: .
j_gene: TRBJ2-2
v_gene: TRBV19
abundance: .

CDR3aa: CAWSRGGGTSGSYEQYF
CDR3nt: TGTGCCTGGAGTAGGGGGGGAGGGACTAGCGGGTCTTACGAGCAGTACTTC
len: 17
d_gene: TRBD2
j_gene: TRBJ2-7
v_gene: TRBV30
abundance: .

CDR3aa: CASSYTSSRGTAFF
CDR3nt: TGTGCCAGCAGTTACACCTCATCCAGGGGGACAGCTTTCTTT
len: 14
d_gene: TRBD1
j_gene: TRBJ1-1
v_gene: TRBV6-5
abundance: .

CDR3aa: CSVELLVPVASGTEAFF
CDR3nt: TGCAGCGTTGAGTTACTCGTCCCCGTCGCCTCCGGCACTGAAGCTTTCTTT
len: 17
d_gene: .
j_gene: TRBJ1-1
v_gene: TRBV29-1
abundance: .

CDR3aa: CASSLVGEGRDYEQYF
CDR3nt: TGTGCCAGCAGCTTAGTAGGCGAGGGGAGGGACTACGAGCAGTACTTC
len: 16
d_gene: TRBD2
j_gene: TRBJ2-7
v_gene: TRBV7-2
abundance: .

CDR3aa: CASSWTGQLRAEQFF
CDR3nt: TGCGCCAGCAGCTGGACAGGGCAACTCCGAGCCGAGCAGTTCTTC
len: 15
d_gene: TRBD1
j_gene: TRBJ2-1
v_gene: TRBV5-1
abundance: .